The rows below give T cell receptor beta chains drawn from one sample of a study of T cell changes during pregnancy in multiple sclerosis. Only in-frame clones appear in the TCRdb table, and some are missing; sequencing was by immunoSEQ multiplex PCR. The table has approximately 44,000 clones, 91% seen once. This specimen was CD4+ T cells from peripheral blood mononuclear cells, taken in the second trimester of pregnancy. Source of these receptors: a female donor in good health, enrolled as a control in a pregnancy study. Each CDR3 is given with its conserved first and last residue. D genes are given only for firm matches. Not every row has a clone size; where given, it reads once, few, many or a size class.

TRBJ2-7	TRBV30	.	TRBD2	CAWSVSGRAREQYF	TGTGCCTGGAGTGTAAGCGGGAGGGCCAGAGAGCAGTACTTC
TRBJ2-3	TRBV7-9	.	TRBD2	CASSSRTSGSTDTQYF	TGTGCCAGCAGCTCGCGGACTAGCGGAAGCACAGATACGCAGTATTTT
TRBJ2-2	TRBV6-6	.	.	CASSYLLARGELFF	TGTGCCAGCAGTTACCTACTAGCACGAGGGGAGCTGTTTTTT
TRBJ2-5	TRBV5-4	.	TRBD2	CASSLGLAGGEQETQYF	TGTGCCAGCAGCTTGGGGCTAGCGGGGGGGGAACAAGAGACCCAGTACTTC
TRBJ2-5	TRBV5-6	.	TRBD2	CASSLASGGAWETQYF	TGTGCCAGCAGCTTGGCCAGCGGGGGGGCCTGGGAGACCCAGTACTTC
TRBJ2-3	TRBV13	.	TRBD2	CASSSGTRGPDTQYF	TGTGCCAGCAGCTCCGGGACTAGGGGCCCAGATACGCAGTATTTT
TRBJ2-5	TRBV7-8	.	TRBD2	CASSLTLAGGRETQYF	TGTGCCAGCAGCTTAACTCTAGCGGGAGGTAGAGAGACCCAGTACTTC
TRBJ1-1	TRBV29-1	.	TRBD1	CSVEDAQGGNTEAFF	TGCAGCGTTGAAGACGCCCAGGGGGGGAACACTGAAGCTTTCTTT
TRBJ2-2	TRBV2	once	TRBD2	CARRAGDNTGELFF	TGTGCCAGACGCGCGGGAGACAACACCGGGGAGCTGTTTTTT
TRBJ2-1	TRBV6-5	.	TRBD2	CASRGTSVSNEQFF	TGTGCCAGCAGAGGGACTAGCGTAAGCAATGAGCAGTTCTTC
TRBJ2-3	TRBV7-9	.	TRBD1	CASSRISGTGDTDTQYF	TGTGCCAGCAGCCGAATTTCCGGGACAGGGGACACAGATACGCAGTATTTT
TRBJ2-1	TRBV19	.	TRBD1	CASSTGQGSNEQFF	TGTGCCAGTAGTACAGGACAGGGGAGCAATGAGCAGTTCTTC
TRBJ2-1	TRBV7-2	.	.	CASSPGLGSYNEQFF	TGTGCCAGCAGCCCGGGACTGGGCTCCTACAATGAGCAGTTCTTC
TRBJ2-3	TRBV19	.	TRBD1	CASSSRTGVTLSTDTQYF	TGTGCCAGTAGTTCTCGGACAGGGGTGACATTAAGCACAGATACGCAGTATTTT
TRBJ2-3	TRBV18	.	TRBD2	CASSPLAGRTDTQYF	TGTGCCAGCTCACCCCTAGCGGGCCGCACAGATACGCAGTATTTT
TRBJ2-1	TRBV14	.	TRBD2	CASSPGTSGTRNEQFF	TGTGCCAGCAGCCCAGGGACTAGCGGGACCCGGAATGAGCAGTTCTTC
TRBJ1-1	TRBV28	few	.	CASTPYLGDTEAFF	TGTGCCAGCACGCCTTATCTCGGGGACACTGAAGCTTTCTTT
TRBJ1-1	TRBV30	.	.	CAWSGLNTEAFF	TGTGCCTGGAGCGGTTTGAACACTGAAGCTTTCTTT
TRBJ2-2	TRBV5-5	.	TRBD2	CASSFRLAVNSGELFF	TGTGCCAGCAGCTTCCGACTAGCGGTGAACTCCGGGGAGCTGTTTTTT
TRBJ2-6	TRBV2	.	.	CASSDQLAGANVLTF	TGTGCCAGCAGTGACCAACTGGCTGGGGCCAACGTCCTGACTTTC
TRBJ2-3	TRBV6-5	.	.	CASSDLALPDTQYF	TGTGCCAGCAGTGACCTAGCGCTTCCAGATACGCAGTATTTT
TRBJ2-3	TRBV6-1	.	.	CASSEGSAGAGTQYF	TGTGCCAGCAGTGAGGGCTCCGCCGGCGCCGGTACGCAGTATTTT
TRBJ1-1	TRBV6-5	few	TRBD1	CASRRGQGAEAFF	TGTGCCAGCAGACGGGGACAGGGGGCTGAAGCTTTCTTT
TRBJ2-5	TRBV7-3	.	TRBD2	CASSFQGLVTETQYF	TGTGCCAGCAGCTTCCAGGGACTAGTGACGGAGACCCAGTACTTC
TRBJ2-1	TRBV7-2	.	TRBD2	CASSLSAGNNEQFF	TGTGCCAGCAGCTTATCAGCGGGAAACAATGAGCAGTTCTTC
TRBJ2-7	TRBV2	.	TRBD2	CASSPERLAGARNEQYF	TGTGCCAGCAGTCCCGAAAGGCTAGCGGGAGCTCGGAACGAGCAGTACTTC
TRBJ2-7	TRBV9	.	TRBD2	CASSVSGGNYEQYF	TGTGCCAGCAGCGTTAGCGGGGGGAATTACGAGCAGTACTTC
TRBJ2-1	TRBV28	.	.	CASSAAGAGRGNEQFF	TGTGCCAGCAGTGCCGCGGGCGCGGGACGGGGCAATGAGCAGTTCTTC
TRBJ2-7	TRBV19	once	TRBD1	CASSIRGQGLYEQYF	TGTGCCAGTAGTATTCGGGGACAGGGCCTCTACGAGCAGTACTTC
TRBJ1-1	TRBV5-1	.	TRBD1	CASSLEGAGTEAFF	TGCGCCAGCAGCTTGGAGGGGGCTGGGACTGAAGCTTTCTTT